The clone carrying this T cell receptor (beta chain) came up a few times. Its antigen remains unidentified. The source of the sample is a study of cytomegalovirus exposure and HLA in healthy donors. Points from the study as a whole: Compared with the roughly 700-donor mean, an Asian-associated ancestry cluster reportedly had fewer N-insertions, according to a later analysis.

The germline gives CDR1 SNHLY, CDR2 FYNNEI. The CDR3 consists of 15 residues. Trimming removed 6 bases from V and 7 bases from J; junction bases left unmatched: 9. In the PCR, 60 Vbeta and 13 Jbeta primers were used. Data came from immunoSEQ multiplex PCR; TCRdb stores just in-frame clones and leaves some out. Among 110,000 to 150,000 clones listed, about three quarters were seen once. Sequenced material: PBMCs. The TCR was taken from a woman in her twenties or thirties in good health and CMV-seronegative. The gene calls are TRBV2 and TRBJ1-6, with 7 bases that match TRBD1. The chain's CDR3 is CASRPRDSRNSPLHF. CDR3 in DNA: TGTGCCAGCAGACCCCGGGACAGCCGAAATTCACCCCTCCACTTT.